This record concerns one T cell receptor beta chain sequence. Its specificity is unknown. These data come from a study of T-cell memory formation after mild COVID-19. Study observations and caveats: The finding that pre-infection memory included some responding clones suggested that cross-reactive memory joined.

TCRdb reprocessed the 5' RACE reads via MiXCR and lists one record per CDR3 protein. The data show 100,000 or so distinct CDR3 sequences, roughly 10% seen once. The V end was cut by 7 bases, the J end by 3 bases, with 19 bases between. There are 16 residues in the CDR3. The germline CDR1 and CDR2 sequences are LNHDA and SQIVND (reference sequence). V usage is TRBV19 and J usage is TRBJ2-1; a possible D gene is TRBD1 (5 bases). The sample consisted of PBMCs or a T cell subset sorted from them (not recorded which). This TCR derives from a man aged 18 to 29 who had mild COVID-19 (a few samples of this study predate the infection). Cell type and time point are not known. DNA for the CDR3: TGTGCCAGTATTGGGGCAGAACAAGGGGTCTACAATGAGCAGTTCTTC. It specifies CASIGAEQGVYNEQFF.